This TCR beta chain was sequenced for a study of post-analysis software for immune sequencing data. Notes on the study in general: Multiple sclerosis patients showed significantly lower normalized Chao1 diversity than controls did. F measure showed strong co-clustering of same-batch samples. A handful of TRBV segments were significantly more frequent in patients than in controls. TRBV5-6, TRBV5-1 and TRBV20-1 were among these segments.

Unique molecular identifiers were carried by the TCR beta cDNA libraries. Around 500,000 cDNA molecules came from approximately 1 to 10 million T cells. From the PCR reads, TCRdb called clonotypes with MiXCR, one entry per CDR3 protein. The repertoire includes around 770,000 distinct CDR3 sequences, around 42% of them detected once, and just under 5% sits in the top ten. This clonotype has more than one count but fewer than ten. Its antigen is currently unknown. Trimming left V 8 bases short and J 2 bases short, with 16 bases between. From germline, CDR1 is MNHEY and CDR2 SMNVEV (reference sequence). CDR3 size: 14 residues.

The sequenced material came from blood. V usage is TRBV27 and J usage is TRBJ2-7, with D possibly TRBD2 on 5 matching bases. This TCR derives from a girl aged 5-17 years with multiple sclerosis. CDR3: CASSWGADPYEQYF. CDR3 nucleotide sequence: TGTGCCAGCTCCTGGGGAGCGGACCCCTACGAGCAGTACTTC.